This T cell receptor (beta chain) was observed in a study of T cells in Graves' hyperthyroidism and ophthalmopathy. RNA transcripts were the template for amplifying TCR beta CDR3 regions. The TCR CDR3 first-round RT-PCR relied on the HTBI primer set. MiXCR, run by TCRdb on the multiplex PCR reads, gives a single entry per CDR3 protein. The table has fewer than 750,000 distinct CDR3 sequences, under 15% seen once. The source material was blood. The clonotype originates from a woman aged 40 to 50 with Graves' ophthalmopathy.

The CDR3 coding sequence is TGTGCCAGCAGTTTAAGTAGGGGACTAGCGGGAGACACAGATACGCAGTATTTT. Protein product: CASSLSRGLAGDTDTQYF. The chain uses TRBV27 and TRBJ2-3; 14 bases fit TRBD2. The CDR3 length is 18 residues. CDR1 and CDR2 (germline): MNHEY, SMNVEV (reference sequence). After removal of 2 bases from V and 2 bases from J, the junction contained 6 bases not matched to a gene.